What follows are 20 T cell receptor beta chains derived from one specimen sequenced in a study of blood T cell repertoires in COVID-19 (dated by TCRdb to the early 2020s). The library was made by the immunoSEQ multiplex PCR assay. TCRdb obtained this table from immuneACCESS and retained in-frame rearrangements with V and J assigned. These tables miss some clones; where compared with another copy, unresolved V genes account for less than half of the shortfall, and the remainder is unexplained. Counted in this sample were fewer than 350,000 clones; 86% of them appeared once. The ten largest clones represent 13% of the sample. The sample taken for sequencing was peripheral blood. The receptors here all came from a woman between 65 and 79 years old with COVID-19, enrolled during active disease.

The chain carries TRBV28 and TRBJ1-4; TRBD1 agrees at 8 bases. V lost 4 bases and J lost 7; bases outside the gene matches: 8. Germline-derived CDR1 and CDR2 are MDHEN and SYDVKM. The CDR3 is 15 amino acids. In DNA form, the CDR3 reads TGTGCCAGCAGTTCAGGACAGGGAGGAGGTGAAAAACTGTTTTTT. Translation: CASSSGQGGGEKLFF.

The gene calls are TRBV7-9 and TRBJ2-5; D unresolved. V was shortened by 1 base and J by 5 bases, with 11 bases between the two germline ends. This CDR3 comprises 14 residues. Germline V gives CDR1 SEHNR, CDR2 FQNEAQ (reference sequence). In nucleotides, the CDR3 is TGTGCCAGCAGCTTAGGTACCATCCGGGAGACCCAGTACTTC. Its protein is CASSLGTIRETQYF.

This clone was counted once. In DNA form, the CDR3 reads TGCGCCAGCAGTTCGAGGGGACAGAATGACGAGCAGTACTTC. Its translation is CASSSRGQNDEQYF. The gene calls are TRBV10-1 and TRBJ2-7, with TRBD1 matching 7 bases. The CDR3 consists of 14 residues. With 5 bases clipped from V and 5 bases from J, the junction kept 9 bases outside the gene matches. Looked up from germline, CDR1 is WNHNN and CDR2 is SYGVQD (reference sequence).

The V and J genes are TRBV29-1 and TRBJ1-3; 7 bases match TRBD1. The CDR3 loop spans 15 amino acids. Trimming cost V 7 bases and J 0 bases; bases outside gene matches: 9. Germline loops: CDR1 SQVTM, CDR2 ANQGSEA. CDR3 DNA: TGCAGCGCCCGGGACAGTTCCCTCTCTGGAAACACCATATATTTT. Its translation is CSARDSSLSGNTIYF.

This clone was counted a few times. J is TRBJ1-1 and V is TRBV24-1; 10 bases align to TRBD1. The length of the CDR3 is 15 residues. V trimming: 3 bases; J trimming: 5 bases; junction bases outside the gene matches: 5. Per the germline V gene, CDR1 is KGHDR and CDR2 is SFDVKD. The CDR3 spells CATSDAGTGETEAFF. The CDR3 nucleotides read TGTGCCACCAGTGATGCCGGGACAGGGGAGACTGAAGCTTTCTTT.

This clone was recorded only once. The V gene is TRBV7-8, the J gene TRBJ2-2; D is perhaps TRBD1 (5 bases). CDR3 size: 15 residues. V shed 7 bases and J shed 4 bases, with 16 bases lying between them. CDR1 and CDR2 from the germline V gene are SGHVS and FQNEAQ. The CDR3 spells CASNLVGLITGELFF. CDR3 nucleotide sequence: TGTGCCAGCAACCTCGTGGGGCTGATCACCGGGGAGCTGTTTTTT.

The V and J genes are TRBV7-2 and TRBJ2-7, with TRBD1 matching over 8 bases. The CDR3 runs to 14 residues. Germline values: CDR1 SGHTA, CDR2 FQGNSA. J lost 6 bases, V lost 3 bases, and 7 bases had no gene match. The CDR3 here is CASSFTGGFGEQYF. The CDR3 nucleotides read TGTGCCAGCAGCTTTACAGGGGGATTCGGCGAGCAGTACTTC.

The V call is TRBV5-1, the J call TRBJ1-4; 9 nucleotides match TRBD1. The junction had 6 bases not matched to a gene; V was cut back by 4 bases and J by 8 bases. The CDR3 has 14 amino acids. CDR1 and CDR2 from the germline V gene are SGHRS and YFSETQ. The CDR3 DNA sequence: TGCGCCAGCAGCAGACAGGGGGACGACGAAAAACTGTTTTTT. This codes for CASSRQGDDEKLFF.

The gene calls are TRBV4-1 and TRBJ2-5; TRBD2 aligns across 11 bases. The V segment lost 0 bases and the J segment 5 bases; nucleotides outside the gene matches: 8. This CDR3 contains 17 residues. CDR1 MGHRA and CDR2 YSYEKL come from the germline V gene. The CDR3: CASSQDQASGGTETQYF. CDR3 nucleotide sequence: TGCGCCAGCAGCCAAGATCAGGCTAGCGGGGGGACCGAGACCCAGTACTTC.

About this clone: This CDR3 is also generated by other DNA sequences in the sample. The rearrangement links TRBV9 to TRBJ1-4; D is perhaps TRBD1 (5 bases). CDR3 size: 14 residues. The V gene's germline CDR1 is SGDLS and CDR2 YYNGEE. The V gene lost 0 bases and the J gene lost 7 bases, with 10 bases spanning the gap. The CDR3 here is CASSVGQGGEKLFF. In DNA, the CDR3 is TGTGCCAGCAGCGTAGGTCAGGGAGGTGAAAAACTGTTTTTT.

CDR3 amino acids: CASSQVARRDEQYF. CDR3 nucleotide sequence: TGCGCCAGCAGCCAAGTAGCACGGAGGGACGAGCAGTACTTC. The rearrangement joins TRBV4-1 to TRBJ2-7, with D possibly matching TRBD2 (6 bases). Germline values: CDR1 MGHRA, CDR2 YSYEKL. The CDR3 consists of 14 residues. V was shortened by 1 base and J by 5 bases, with 12 bases between the two germline ends.

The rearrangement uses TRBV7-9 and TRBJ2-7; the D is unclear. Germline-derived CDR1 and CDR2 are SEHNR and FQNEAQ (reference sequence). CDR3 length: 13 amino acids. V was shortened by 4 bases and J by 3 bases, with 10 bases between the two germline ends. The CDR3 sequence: CASSSTANYEQYF. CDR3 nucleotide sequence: TGTGCCAGCAGCTCCACAGCAAACTACGAGCAGTACTTC. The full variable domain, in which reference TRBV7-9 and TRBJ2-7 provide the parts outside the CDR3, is DTGVSQNPRHKITKRGQNVTFRCDPISEHNRLYWYRQTLGQGPEFLTYFQNEAQLEKSRLLSDRFSAERPKGSFSTLEIQRTEQGDSAMYLCASSSTANYEQYFGPGTRLTVT.

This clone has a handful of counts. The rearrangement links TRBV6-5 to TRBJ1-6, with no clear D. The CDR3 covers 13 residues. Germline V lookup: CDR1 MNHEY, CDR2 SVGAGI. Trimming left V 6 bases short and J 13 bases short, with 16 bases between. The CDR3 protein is CASRGNSGFPLHF. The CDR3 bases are TGTGCCAGCAGGGGGAATTCGGGGTTCCCCCTCCACTTT.

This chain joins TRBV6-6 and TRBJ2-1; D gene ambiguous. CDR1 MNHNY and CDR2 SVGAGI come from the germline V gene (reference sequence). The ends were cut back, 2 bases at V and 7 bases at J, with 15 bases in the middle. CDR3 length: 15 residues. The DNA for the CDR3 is TGTGCCAGCAGTTACGGGCGAACCGCCACGAATGAGCAGTTCTTC. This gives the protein CASSYGRTATNEQFF.

CDR3 DNA: TGTGCCAGCACCTCGTACCCGCCGGGACAGGGGGCTGGAAACACCATATATTTT. It is translated as CASTSYPPGQGAGNTIYF. This chain joins TRBV9 and TRBJ1-3; 11 bases align to TRBD1. The CDR3 totals 18 residues. V shed 6 bases, J shed 2 bases, and the junction held 13 bases outside the gene matches. CDR1 SGDLS and CDR2 YYNGEE come from the germline V gene.

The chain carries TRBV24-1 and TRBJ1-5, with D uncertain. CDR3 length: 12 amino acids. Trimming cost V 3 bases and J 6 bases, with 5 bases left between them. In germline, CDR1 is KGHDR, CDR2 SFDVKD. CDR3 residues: CATSDGGQPQHF. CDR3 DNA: TGTGCCACCAGTGATGGAGGTCAGCCCCAGCATTTT.

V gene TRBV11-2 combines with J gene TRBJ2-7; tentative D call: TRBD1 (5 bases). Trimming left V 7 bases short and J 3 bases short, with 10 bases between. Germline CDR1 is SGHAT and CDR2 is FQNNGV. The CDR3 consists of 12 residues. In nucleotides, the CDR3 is TGTGCCAGCACCCAGCAGGGCTACGAGCAGTACTTC. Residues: CASTQQGYEQYF.

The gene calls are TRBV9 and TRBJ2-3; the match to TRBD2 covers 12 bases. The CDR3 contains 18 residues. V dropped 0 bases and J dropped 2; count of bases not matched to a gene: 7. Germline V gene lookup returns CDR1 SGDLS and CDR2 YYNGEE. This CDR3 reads CASSVDLAGGPATDTQYF. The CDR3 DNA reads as TGTGCCAGCAGCGTAGATCTAGCGGGGGGGCCCGCCACAGATACGCAGTATTTT.

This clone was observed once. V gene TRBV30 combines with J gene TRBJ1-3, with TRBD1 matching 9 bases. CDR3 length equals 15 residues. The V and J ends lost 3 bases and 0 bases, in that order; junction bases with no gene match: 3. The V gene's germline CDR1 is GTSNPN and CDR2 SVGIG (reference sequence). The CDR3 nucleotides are TGTGCCTGGAGGGGACAGGGTAACTCTGGAAACACCATATATTTT. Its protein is CAWRGQGNSGNTIYF.

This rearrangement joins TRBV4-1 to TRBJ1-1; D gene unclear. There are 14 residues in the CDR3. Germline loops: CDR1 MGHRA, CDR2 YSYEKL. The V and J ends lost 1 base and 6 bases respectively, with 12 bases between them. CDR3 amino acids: CASSQVGSNPEAFF. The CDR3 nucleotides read TGCGCCAGCAGCCAAGTGGGCAGCAACCCTGAAGCTTTCTTT.